This entry features one T cell receptor (beta chain) sequence. This record comes from a study of blood T cell repertoires in COVID-19. Study context: Sites across the United States, Italy and Spain contributed samples from acute and convalescent COVID-19. Sources were T cells, B-cell-depleted T cells, or PBMCs; the material itself was cDNA or gDNA.

Germline-derived CDR1 and CDR2 are MNHEY and SVGAGI. The CDR3 is 12 residues long. The V end was cut by 6 bases, the J end by 1 base, with 7 bases between. Authors' analysis steps: For nucleated cells, counts were estimated from reference gene primer amplification. Clones were sequenced by immunoSEQ multiplex PCR, and TCRdb holds only the in-frame ones, with some missing. That table supplies the V and J calls and clone size; D and trimming were determined from the DNA. The sample has under 130,000 clones; roughly 84% are singletons. The gene calls are TRBV6-5 and TRBJ2-7; TRBD1 is a possible D gene (6 bases). This TCR derives from a human donor in a cohort sampled during active COVID-19. Sequencing was performed on peripheral blood. DNA for the CDR3: TGTGCCAGCAGACAGGGTTCCTACGAGCAGTACTTC. It encodes CASRQGSYEQYF.